A single sample is the source of the 3 T cell receptor beta chains below, sequenced in a study of regulatory T cells in long-lasting Graves disease. Through Arm-PCR of CDR3 regions and iRepertoire HTBI primers, TCR beta libraries were built. TCRdb re-derived calls from the multiplex PCR reads in MiXCR, one entry per CDR3 protein. The sample carries 450,000 or so distinct CDR3 sequences, roughly 20% recorded once. Regarding time point: persistent/refractory GD, antithyroid drugs over 5 years with positive TRAb. The authors made the TCR library using RNA they extracted from PBMCs. The material sequenced was peripheral blood mononuclear cells (PBMCs), taken when the disease was refractory, from a patient treated with antithyroid drugs. The receptors were sampled from a female donor with Graves disease.

The V and J genes are TRBV27 and TRBJ2-5, with TRBD2 identical over 7 bases. The CDR3 sequence is 15 residues long. J was trimmed by 5 bases and V by 1 base; bases with no gene match: 7. Germline CDR1 and CDR2: MNHEY and SMNVEV (reference sequence). The CDR3 bases are TGTGCCAGCAGTTTATTCGCGCGGGAGAGGGAGACCCAGTACTTC. It is translated as CASSLFARERETQYF.

Ten or more counts support this clonotype. The genes are TRBV24-1 and TRBJ2-7, with 8 nucleotides matching TRBD2. Trimming removed 6 bases from V and 1 base from J; junction bases left unmatched: 16. This CDR3 has 18 amino acids. The germline V gene has CDR1 KGHDR and CDR2 SFDVKD. This CDR3 reads CATSIPIPLAGLSYEQYF. Written as DNA, the CDR3 is TGTGCCACCAGTATCCCAATTCCGTTAGCGGGATTATCCTACGAGCAGTACTTC.

This clonotype was seen more than once but under ten times. The rearrangement links TRBV27 to TRBJ1-5; 7 bases match TRBD1. The germline CDR1 and CDR2 sequences are MNHEY and SMNVEV (reference sequence). After removal of 5 bases from V and 2 bases from J, the junction contained 6 bases not matched to a gene. The CDR3 contains 15 residues. The CDR3 protein is CASSPYRGGNQPQHF. The DNA of the CDR3 is TGTGCCAGCAGTCCCTACAGGGGAGGCAATCAGCCCCAGCATTTT.